These T cell receptor beta chains were read from a single sample in a study of shared clonotypes between healthy human individuals. Repertoires were generated with immunoSEQ multiplex PCR, while TCRdb's copy carries only in-frame clones and drops some. The sample consists of approximately 2.3 million clones, 90% to 95% of them appearing once. The sample comprised naive CD4+ T cells from PBMCs. These receptors came from a man aged 18 to 35 in good health. Some clones in this sample may be carry-over from other donors' samples. Both conserved end residues are trimmed from each CDR3. Fields, in order: CDR3 protein, D gene, J gene, V gene. The D gene is left open where the match is weak.

cdr3_aa: ASRSLAGVTGELF
d_call: TRBD2
j_call: TRBJ2-2
v_call: TRBV7-6

cdr3_aa: ASSPMGSATNEQY
d_call: -
j_call: TRBJ2-7
v_call: TRBV18

cdr3_aa: ASSPRNTEAF
d_call: -
j_call: TRBJ1-1
v_call: TRBV28

cdr3_aa: ASSTGTGGYEQY
d_call: TRBD1
j_call: TRBJ2-7
v_call: TRBV27

cdr3_aa: AISEAIYYAGEGTQY
d_call: TRBD2
j_call: TRBJ2-3
v_call: TRBV10-3

cdr3_aa: ASSPGTIDYNEQF
d_call: TRBD2
j_call: TRBJ2-1
v_call: TRBV7-7

cdr3_aa: ASREAGGSYEQY
d_call: TRBD2
j_call: TRBJ2-7
v_call: TRBV7-9

cdr3_aa: ASRPGQVNTEAF
d_call: TRBD1
j_call: TRBJ1-1
v_call: TRBV28

cdr3_aa: ASSAQGLAGANVLT
d_call: -
j_call: TRBJ2-6
v_call: TRBV7-8

cdr3_aa: ASSLGDGPGEQY
d_call: -
j_call: TRBJ2-7
v_call: TRBV5-1

cdr3_aa: ASSLRTSGTISYEQY
d_call: TRBD2
j_call: TRBJ2-7
v_call: TRBV7-3

cdr3_aa: ASSLAASGSSYEQY
d_call: TRBD2
j_call: TRBJ2-7
v_call: TRBV7-2

cdr3_aa: ASSSSLGRDTQY
d_call: -
j_call: TRBJ2-3
v_call: TRBV7-9

cdr3_aa: SAYTGGPKGEQY
d_call: TRBD1
j_call: TRBJ2-7
v_call: TRBV29-1